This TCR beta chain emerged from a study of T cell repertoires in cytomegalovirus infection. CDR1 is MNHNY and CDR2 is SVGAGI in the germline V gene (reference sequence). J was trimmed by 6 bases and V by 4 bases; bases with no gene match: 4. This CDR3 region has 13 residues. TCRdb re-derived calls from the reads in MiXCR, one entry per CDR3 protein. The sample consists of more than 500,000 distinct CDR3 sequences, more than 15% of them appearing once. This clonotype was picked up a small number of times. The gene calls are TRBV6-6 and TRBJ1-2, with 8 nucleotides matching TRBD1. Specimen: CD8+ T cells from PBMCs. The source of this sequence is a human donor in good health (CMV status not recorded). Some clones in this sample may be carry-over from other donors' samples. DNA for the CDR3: TGTGCCAGCAGTTGGCAGGGGGCGGATGGCTACACCTTC. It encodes CASSWQGADGYTF.